Here is one TCR beta chain with its context. No antigen is known for it. No base qualities exist here, and no much larger clone lies one base off it. RNA was extracted from PBMCs in TRIzol for both TCR sequencing and RNA sequencing. The diagnosis of Graves' disease followed American Thyroid Association guidelines. Recruitment of patients was carried out at an endocrinology department in Xi'an, China. Each patient gave approximately 10 milliliters of peripheral blood, collected in an EDTA anticoagulant tube. Ficoll Paque Plus density gradient separation was used to isolate PBMCs, and no further T cell sorting was done. RNA quality was checked with an Agilent 2100 Bioanalyzer and agarose gel, and concentration with a NanoDrop 2000. The CDR3, cysteine through phenylalanine, is 13 amino acids long. Only the CDR3 DNA is retained, 39 bases long and in frame from the first base. Between the V and J ends, shortened by 7 bases and 1 base respectively, the junction contains 11 bases. As encoded in the germline V gene, CDR1 is MDHEN while CDR2 is SYDVKM.

The data originate from a study of regulatory T cells in long-lasting Graves disease (dated by TCRdb to about 2021). With regard to the full study: This study used TCR sequencing and RNA sequencing of peripheral blood to compare persistent Graves' disease patients against newly diagnosed Graves' disease patients. The study was conducted in China and was registered as a clinical trial. A total of around 35 samples underwent TCR sequencing: 13 from persistent and 20 from newly diagnosed Graves' disease patients. What the authors observed across the whole study: Persistent Graves' disease patients showed lower TCR Shannon entropy and fewer highly expanded clones than newly diagnosed patients, suggesting clonal expansion. A larger number of public clonotypes was shared among persistent patients (approximately 3,000) than among newly diagnosed patients (about 990). The authors noted that the small sample size was a limitation that may lower accuracy. TRBV28, TRBJ1-2 and TRBJ2-5 were preferentially used in persistent disease, while TRBV20-1 and TRBJ2-1 were favored in newly diagnosed disease. Peripheral blood alone was examined, since thyroid tissue, which constituted the primary lesion, could not be accessed.

Through fastp at Q25 and MiXCR, TCRdb rebuilt clones from the public reads, retaining in-frame beta chains. Every distinct CDR3 protein forms one entry, paired with its most common genes and DNA. Recorded for this sample are about 1,400 distinct CDR3 sequences; approximately 50% of them occurred a single time. In total, the top ten clones hold approximately 11% of the sample. The TCR was taken from a female donor with Graves disease. Donor details come from another sample of the same person, matched by shared clones. The chain uses TRBV28 and TRBJ2-7; 5 matching bases give a weak D call of TRBD1. The specimen comprised peripheral blood mononuclear cells (PBMCs), sampled with antithyroid drug treatment, in newly diagnosed or persistent Graves disease (not recorded which). In nucleotide form, the sequence is TGTGCCAGCACCGGAGCAGGGTCCTACGAGCAGTACTTC. This sequence encodes CASTGAGSYEQYF.